A selection of T cell receptor beta chains follows, all from one sample in a study of response to subunit inactivated influenza vaccine. One entry per CDR3 protein, called by TCRdb with MiXCR from the RT-PCR reads. The data hold 650,000 to 800,000 distinct CDR3 sequences, with around 13% observed a single time. Sequenced material: PBMCs from blood, taken less than 15 days before vaccination. The receptors were sampled from a man aged 50 to 59 who received an inactivated influenza vaccine. Each CDR3 is given with its conserved first and last residue. The D gene is left open where the match is weak. A row's size may be missing; if present it is once, few, many or a size class.

D: NA; size: NA; J: TRBJ1-1; V: TRBV7-9; DNA: TGTGCCAGCAGCCCATCCGCCGGGACAAATAATGAAGCTTTCTTT; CDR3: CASSPSAGTNNEAFF
D: NA; size: NA; J: TRBJ1-6; V: TRBV25-1; DNA: TGTGCCAGCAGTGAATGGGTTGGCTCCTCTAATTCACCCCTCCACTTT; CDR3: CASSEWVGSSNSPLHF
D: NA; size: NA; J: TRBJ2-7; V: TRBV4-1; DNA: TGCGCCAGCAGCCAAGGTGTGGCCTCCTACGAGCAGTACTTC; CDR3: CASSQGVASYEQYF
D: NA; size: NA; J: TRBJ2-2; V: TRBV6-1; DNA: TGTGCCAGCACCTTCCCGAACACCGGGGAGCTGTTTTTT; CDR3: CASTFPNTGELFF
D: TRBD1; size: few; J: TRBJ2-5; V: TRBV5-1; DNA: TGCGCCAGCAGCACCGGATACACAGGGGGAGAGACCCAGTACTTC; CDR3: CASSTGYTGGETQYF
D: NA; size: few; J: TRBJ2-7; V: TRBV6-5; DNA: TGTGCCAGCAGTTACTTCACAGGGTCCGAGCAGTACTTC; CDR3: CASSYFTGSEQYF
D: NA; size: NA; J: TRBJ2-2; V: TRBV5-1; DNA: TGCGCCAGCAGCTTGGAGGGCCAGAGTTACACCGGGGAGCTGTTTTTT; CDR3: CASSLEGQSYTGELFF
D: TRBD1; size: NA; J: TRBJ2-3; V: TRBV5-1; DNA: TGCGCCAGCAGCAAGGGACAGGGCCCAGATACGCAGTATTTT; CDR3: CASSKGQGPDTQYF
D: NA; size: NA; J: TRBJ2-7; V: TRBV7-3; DNA: TGTGCCAGCAGCCCAACTACGAACTACGAGCAGTACTTC; CDR3: CASSPTTNYEQYF
D: TRBD1; size: many; J: TRBJ2-1; V: TRBV4-2; DNA: TGTGCCAGCAGCCAATCGACAGGGGGCGACTCCTACAATGAGCAGTTCTTC; CDR3: CASSQSTGGDSYNEQFF
D: TRBD2; size: many; J: TRBJ2-1; V: TRBV20-1; DNA: TGCAGTGCTCGGGTAGGGACTAGTCCCCACAATGAGCAGTTCTTC; CDR3: CSARVGTSPHNEQFF
D: NA; size: many; J: TRBJ1-6; V: TRBV5-6; DNA: TGTGCCAGCAGCTTTCCCGGGACCTATTCACCCCTCCACTTT; CDR3: CASSFPGTYSPLHF
D: TRBD1; size: many; J: TRBJ1-2; V: TRBV11-2; DNA: TGTGCCAGCAGCTTAGTTGGGACAGCGGTCCACTATGGCTACACCTTC; CDR3: CASSLVGTAVHYGYTF
D: TRBD1; size: few; J: TRBJ2-7; V: TRBV29-1; DNA: TGCAGCGTTGCCCCGGACAGGGAAAGTGAGCAGTACTTC; CDR3: CSVAPDRESEQYF
D: NA; size: NA; J: TRBJ2-2; V: TRBV29-1; DNA: TGCAGCGTTGGGGGGGAGCTCACCGGGGAGCTGTTTTTT; CDR3: CSVGGELTGELFF
D: TRBD1; size: few; J: TRBJ1-5; V: TRBV7-2; DNA: TGTGCCAGCAGCCTACAGGGGTACAATCAGCCCCAGCATTTT; CDR3: CASSLQGYNQPQHF
D: TRBD2; size: NA; J: TRBJ2-7; V: TRBV3-1; DNA: TGTGCCAGCAGCCAAACGATACTAGCGGACGAGCAGTACTTC; CDR3: CASSQTILADEQYF
D: NA; size: NA; J: TRBJ1-5; V: TRBV30; DNA: TGTGCCTGGAGTCGGGGGGGCCAGAGCAATCAGCCCCAGCATTTT; CDR3: CAWSRGGQSNQPQHF
D: TRBD1; size: many; J: TRBJ1-2; V: TRBV7-9; DNA: TGTGCCAGCAGCTTAGGGACAGGGCTGAGCTATGGCTACACCTTC; CDR3: CASSLGTGLSYGYTF
D: NA; size: few; J: TRBJ2-7; V: TRBV28; DNA: TGTGCCAGCAGTTTATTTCTAAAGAGTTACGAGCAGTACTTC; CDR3: CASSLFLKSYEQYF
D: NA; size: few; J: TRBJ1-5; V: TRBV7-2; DNA: TGTGCCAGCAGCTTAGCCTACAGGGATCAGCCCCAGCATTTT; CDR3: CASSLAYRDQPQHF
D: NA; size: few; J: TRBJ2-5; V: TRBV5-5; DNA: TGTGCCAGCAGTTTGGACCTAAACCAAGAGACCCAGTACTTC; CDR3: CASSLDLNQETQYF
D: NA; size: NA; J: TRBJ2-2; V: TRBV28; DNA: TGTGCCAGCAGTCCTTGGGGAGTGAACACCGGGGAGCTGTTTTTT; CDR3: CASSPWGVNTGELFF